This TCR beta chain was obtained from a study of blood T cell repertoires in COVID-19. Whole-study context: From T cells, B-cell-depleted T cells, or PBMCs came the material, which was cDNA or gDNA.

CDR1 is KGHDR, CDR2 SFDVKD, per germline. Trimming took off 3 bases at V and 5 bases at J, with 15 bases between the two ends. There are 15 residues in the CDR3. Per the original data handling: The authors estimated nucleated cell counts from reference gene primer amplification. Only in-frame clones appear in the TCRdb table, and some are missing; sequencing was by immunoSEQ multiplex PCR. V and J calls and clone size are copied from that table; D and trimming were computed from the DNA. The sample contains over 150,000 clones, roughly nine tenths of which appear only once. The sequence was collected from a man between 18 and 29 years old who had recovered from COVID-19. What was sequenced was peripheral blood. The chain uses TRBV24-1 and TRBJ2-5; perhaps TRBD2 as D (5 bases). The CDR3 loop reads CATSDPRGSGETQYF. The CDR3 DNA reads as TGTGCCACCAGTGATCCGCGTGGGAGCGGTGAGACCCAGTACTTC.